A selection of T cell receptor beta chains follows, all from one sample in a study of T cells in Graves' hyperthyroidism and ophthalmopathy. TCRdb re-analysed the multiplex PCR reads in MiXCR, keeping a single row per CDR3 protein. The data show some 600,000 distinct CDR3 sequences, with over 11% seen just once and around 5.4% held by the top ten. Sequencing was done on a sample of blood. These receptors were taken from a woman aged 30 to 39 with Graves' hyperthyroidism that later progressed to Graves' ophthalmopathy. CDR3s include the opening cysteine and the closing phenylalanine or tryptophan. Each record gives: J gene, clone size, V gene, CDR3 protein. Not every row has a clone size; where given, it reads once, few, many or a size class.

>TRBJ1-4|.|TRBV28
CASGGGLGNEKLFF
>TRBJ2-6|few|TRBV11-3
CASSLDPLLGDSGANVLTF
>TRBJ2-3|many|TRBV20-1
CSASPIATSTDTQYF
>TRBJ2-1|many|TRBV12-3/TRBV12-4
CASSTTPYNEQFF
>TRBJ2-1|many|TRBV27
CASSFGNNEQFF
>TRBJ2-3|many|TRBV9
CASSVAGNPTDTQYF
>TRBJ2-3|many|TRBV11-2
CASSFGVVAGGSTDTQYF
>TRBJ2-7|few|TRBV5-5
CASSLSLTYEQYF
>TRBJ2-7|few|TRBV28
CASSSALAGGYYEQYF
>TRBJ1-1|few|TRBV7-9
CASREMTAEAFF
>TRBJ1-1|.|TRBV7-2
CASSPGTFTEAFF
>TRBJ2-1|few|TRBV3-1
CASSQDLASNEQFF
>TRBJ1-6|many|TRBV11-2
CASSLDGTANSPLHF
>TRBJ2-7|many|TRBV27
CASGHRSYEQYF
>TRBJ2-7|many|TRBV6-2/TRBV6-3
CASSYPQGAKDEQYF
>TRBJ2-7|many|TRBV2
CASQGTYYEQYF
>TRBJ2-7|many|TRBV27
CASSSRLAGDVEQYF
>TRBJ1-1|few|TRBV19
CASGASQSFEAFF
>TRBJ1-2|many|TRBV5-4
CASSPEGRRGQGYTF
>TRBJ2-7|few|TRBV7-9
CASSLASGSRSYEQYF
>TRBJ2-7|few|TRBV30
CACRRDLSYEQYF
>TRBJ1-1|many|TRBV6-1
CASRQGHMNTEAFF
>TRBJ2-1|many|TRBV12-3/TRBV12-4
CATTKGLYNEQFF
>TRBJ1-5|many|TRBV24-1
CATSDRDSSNQPQHF
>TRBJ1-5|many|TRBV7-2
CASSLVNLGTPSNQPQHF
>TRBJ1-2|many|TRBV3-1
CASSQGLRGHGYTF
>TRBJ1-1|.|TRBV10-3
CAHTRDRGDTEAFF
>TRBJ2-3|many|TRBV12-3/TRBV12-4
CASRERGGTQYF
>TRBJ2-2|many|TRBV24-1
CATSDAGTGVAGELFF
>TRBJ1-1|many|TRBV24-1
CATRDPGGTEAFF
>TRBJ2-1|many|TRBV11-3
CASSFDAGLPYNEQFF
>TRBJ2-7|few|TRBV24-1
CATSDAGAPYEQYF
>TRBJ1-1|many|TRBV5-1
CASSLGQGGEAFF